The rows below give T cell receptor beta chains drawn from one sample of a study of cytomegalovirus exposure and HLA in healthy donors. Clones were read by immunoSEQ multiplex PCR, and TCRdb kept only the in-frame ones, dropping some. The table has fewer than 300,000 clones, under 90% seen once; the top ten hold roughly 0.31%. The source material was PBMCs. These receptors were collected from a girl aged 2 to 9 in good health and CMV-seronegative. The CDR3 runs from the conserved cysteine through the conserved F or W. The D gene is left open where the match is weak. The size entry is marked missing in some rows and otherwise reads once, few, many or a size class.

J gene,D gene,clone size,V gene,CDR3 protein,CDR3 DNA
TRBJ1-2,TRBD1,-,TRBV5-1,CASSLTGRGRYGYTF,TGCGCCAGCAGCTTGACCGGCAGGGGGCGGTACGGCTACACCTTC
TRBJ1-5,-,few,TRBV28,CASSFFGNQPQHF,TGTGCCAGCAGTTTCTTCGGGAATCAGCCCCAGCATTTT
TRBJ2-3,TRBD2,few,TRBV5-6,CASSFDRTGGPSTDTQYF,TGTGCCAGCAGCTTTGACAGAACGGGAGGGCCGAGTACAGATACGCAGTATTTT
TRBJ2-7,-,-,TRBV15,CATSREEVRSYEQYF,TGTGCCACCAGCAGAGAAGAGGTCAGAAGCTACGAGCAGTACTTC
TRBJ2-1,-,-,TRBV4-1,CASSQAREPTSFDEQFF,TGCGCCAGCAGCCAAGCCAGGGAACCAACTTCCTTCGATGAGCAGTTCTTC
TRBJ1-2,-,few,TRBV11-2,CASSLAGGALDYGYTF,TGTGCCAGCAGCTTAGCCGGGGGGGCGCTTGACTATGGCTACACCTTC
TRBJ2-3,-,-,TRBV20-1,CSAREETQYF,TGCAGTGCCAGGGAGGAGACGCAGTATTTT
TRBJ1-5,-,-,TRBV25-1,CASSAQGSNQPQHF,TGTGCCAGCAGTGCACAGGGTAGCAATCAGCCCCAGCATTTT
TRBJ1-1,-,-,TRBV10-3,CAISSRGRTEAFF,TGTGCCATCAGCTCCAGGGGCCGCACTGAAGCTTTCTTT
TRBJ1-5,-,-,TRBV2,CASSSRTGGNQPQHF,TGTGCCAGCAGTTCCCGGACTGGGGGCAATCAGCCCCAGCATTTT
TRBJ1-3,-,-,TRBV9,CASSVTDSGNTIYF,TGTGCCAGCAGCGTAACAGACTCTGGAAACACCATATATTTT
TRBJ1-5,TRBD1,-,TRBV28,CASSWTGASNQPQHF,TGTGCCAGCAGTTGGACAGGGGCCAGCAATCAGCCCCAGCATTTT
TRBJ2-7,-,-,TRBV2,CAIRTTQQYF,TGTGCCATAAGGACTACGCAGCAGTACTTC
TRBJ1-1,-,-,TRBV11-2,CASSLADRVRGTEAFF,TGTGCCAGCAGCTTAGCGGACAGAGTCCGGGGCACTGAAGCTTTCTTT
TRBJ1-4,-,-,TRBV6-1,CASSEADRFYETGLSGGNEKLFF,TGTGCCAGCAGTGAAGCGGACCGATTCTACGAGACGGGACTTAGCGGGGGTAATGAAAAACTGTTTTTT
TRBJ2-5,-,-,TRBV7-2,CASSLAMYGGETQYF,TGTGCCAGCAGCTTAGCGATGTACGGGGGAGAGACCCAGTACTTC
TRBJ2-7,-,-,TRBV5-6,CASSLFGPGRGEQYF,TGTGCCAGCAGCTTGTTCGGACCAGGAAGGGGCGAGCAGTACTTC
TRBJ2-7,-,few,TRBV10-3,CAISGYRVNYEQYF,TGTGCCATCAGTGGGTACAGGGTTAACTACGAGCAGTACTTC
TRBJ2-5,-,-,TRBV6-1,CASSGSGTQETQYF,TGTGCCAGCAGTGGTAGCGGAACCCAAGAGACCCAGTACTTC
TRBJ1-5,-,-,TRBV5-8,CASSFDMNQPQHF,TGTGCCAGCAGCTTTGACATGAATCAGCCCCAGCATTTT
TRBJ1-5,TRBD1,-,TRBV28,CASRTGQNQPQHF,TGTGCCAGCAGGACAGGGCAGAATCAGCCCCAGCATTTT
TRBJ2-5,TRBD1,-,TRBV9,CASSVLPTGLQTQYF,TGTGCCAGCAGCGTATTACCGACAGGGTTGCAGACCCAGTACTTC
TRBJ1-1,TRBD1,-,TRBV30,CACKDRTNTEAFF,TGTGCCTGCAAGGACAGGACCAACACTGAAGCTTTCTTT
TRBJ1-2,-,-,TRBV30,CAWSVTGYGYTF,TGTGCCTGGAGTGTTACGGGATATGGCTACACCTTC
TRBJ2-7,TRBD1,-,TRBV10-3,CAISERDRGAYEQYF,TGTGCCATCAGTGAGAGGGACAGGGGCGCCTACGAGCAGTACTTC
TRBJ2-1,-,-,TRBV19,CASSKGGINEQFF,TGTGCCAGTAGTAAAGGGGGTATCAATGAGCAGTTCTTC
TRBJ1-2,-,-,TRBV10-3,CAISQGNFYGYTF,TGTGCCATCAGTCAGGGAAATTTCTATGGCTACACCTTC
TRBJ2-5,-,-,TRBV2,CASSRGTRETQYF,TGTGCCAGCAGTCGGGGAACTCGAGAGACCCAGTACTTC
TRBJ2-3,TRBD1,-,TRBV10-3,CAISEHGQGAPTDTQYF,TGTGCCATCAGTGAGCATGGACAGGGGGCGCCGACAGATACGCAGTATTTT
TRBJ1-2,-,-,TRBV2,CASSVVRQDAGYTF,TGTGCCAGCAGTGTAGTACGGCAGGATGCTGGCTACACCTTC
TRBJ2-1,TRBD2,-,TRBV7-3,CASSPRGGGERPSSYNEQFF,TGTGCCAGCAGCCCCCGAGGCGGGGGTGAGCGCCCAAGCTCCTACAATGAGCAGTTCTTC
TRBJ2-7,TRBD2,once,TRBV6-1,CASSEGSGGLYEQYF,TGTGCCAGCAGTGAAGGTAGCGGGGGGCTCTACGAGCAGTACTTC
TRBJ2-5,TRBD2,-,TRBV5-4,CASSLAGAGETQYF,TGTGCCAGCAGCTTAGCGGGAGCAGGAGAGACCCAGTACTTC
TRBJ2-5,-,once,TRBV10-2,CASRSLETQYF,TGCGCCAGCCGTTCTTTAGAGACCCAGTACTTC
TRBJ2-7,TRBD2,-,TRBV30,CAGSLAGDYEQYF,TGTGCCGGGAGCCTCGCGGGAGACTACGAGCAGTACTTC
TRBJ2-5,TRBD2,-,TRBV19,CASSALAGGPKVTQYF,TGTGCCAGTAGTGCGCTAGCGGGAGGGCCGAAGGTGACCCAGTACTTC
TRBJ1-2,-,-,TRBV2,CASGAGEGFGYTF,TGTGCCAGCGGTGCCGGCGAGGGTTTCGGCTACACCTTC
TRBJ1-2,-,few,TRBV28,CASSLGVTGPYGYTF,TGTGCCAGCAGTTTGGGGGTGACAGGCCCCTATGGCTACACCTTC
TRBJ2-3,-,-,TRBV18,CASSPPRGNTDTQYF,TGTGCCAGCTCACCACCGAGAGGGAACACAGATACGCAGTATTTT
TRBJ1-1,-,-,TRBV4-1,CASSQAPTDTEAFF,TGCGCCAGCAGCCAAGCCCCCACGGACACTGAAGCTTTCTTT
TRBJ2-1,TRBD2,-,TRBV9,CASSLGLAGAYEQFF,TGTGCCAGCAGCCTTGGACTAGCGGGAGCATATGAGCAGTTCTTC
TRBJ2-7,-,once,TRBV28,CASSLIPGQGRGEQYF,TGTGCCAGCAGTTTAATCCCCGGGCAGGGGCGCGGCGAGCAGTACTTC
TRBJ1-2,TRBD1,-,TRBV5-4,CASSSPRTGDINYGYTF,TGTGCCAGCAGCTCCCCTAGGACAGGAGATATTAACTATGGCTACACCTTC
TRBJ2-5,-,few,TRBV2,CASSSDRWETQYF,TGTGCCAGCAGTTCAGACAGGTGGGAGACCCAGTACTTC
TRBJ1-1,-,-,TRBV6-5,CASSRSGTEAFF,TGTGCCAGCAGTCGATCAGGGACTGAAGCTTTCTTT
TRBJ2-1,-,-,TRBV27,CASSPSLAVDYNEQFF,TGTGCCAGCAGTCCATCCCTAGCTGTAGACTACAATGAGCAGTTCTTC
TRBJ2-1,-,-,TRBV5-6,CASSLATPGGHEQFF,TGTGCCAGCAGCTTGGCGACTCCGGGGGGCCATGAGCAGTTCTTC
TRBJ2-5,-,-,TRBV5-1,CASSLEGGLTPETQYF,TGCGCCAGCAGCTTGGAAGGAGGGCTCACCCCCGAGACCCAGTACTTC
TRBJ2-7,-,once,TRBV6-5,CASSYSSGGSYEQYF,TGTGCCAGCAGTTACTCGTCAGGGGGGAGCTACGAGCAGTACTTC
TRBJ1-2,-,-,TRBV28,CASAPAGVNYGYTF,TGTGCCAGCGCCCCGGCGGGGGTTAACTATGGCTACACCTTC
TRBJ1-5,-,-,TRBV15,CATSVRTFDGQPQHF,TGTGCCACCAGCGTGCGTACTTTCGATGGTCAGCCCCAGCATTTT
TRBJ2-7,TRBD2,-,TRBV5-1,CASSGGGLAVLLSDEQYF,TGCGCCAGCAGCGGGGGGGGACTAGCGGTATTGCTCTCGGACGAGCAGTACTTC
TRBJ2-4,-,-,TRBV2,CASGGTRSNIQYF,TGTGCCAGCGGGGGGACGAGATCCAACATTCAGTACTTC
TRBJ1-2,TRBD1,-,TRBV28,CASRTGARDYGYTF,TGTGCCAGCAGGACAGGGGCCAGGGACTATGGCTACACCTTC
TRBJ2-7,-,once,TRBV28,CASSDPGERYEQYF,TGTGCCAGCAGTGACCCGGGGGAACGCTACGAGCAGTACTTC